This T cell receptor (beta chain) appears in the sequencing data of a study of OX40 agonist ivuxolimab in advanced cancers. Assay used: immunoSEQ multiplex PCR; TCRdb lists only in-frame clones, some missing. The sample comprises about 100,000 clones, around nine tenths of which are singletons, and approximately 0.15% rests with the top ten. As regards this clone: Its specificity is unknown.

Study conclusions and caveats: Within 6 weeks, CD4+ and CD8+ blood T cells expanded clonally at 0.1 to 3.0 mg/kg.

The germline CDR1 and CDR2 sequences are SNHLY and FYNNEI. Trimming removed 7 bases from V and 7 bases from J, with 17 bases in between. The CDR3 runs to 14 residues. J is TRBJ2-1 and V is TRBV2; a weak D match, TRBD1 (6 bases). The source material was CD4+ or CD8+ T cells sorted from blood, sampled in a trial of the OX40 agonist ivuxolimab. The TCR comes from an adult with an advanced solid tumor such as melanoma, head and neck, liver or kidney cancer. The CDR3 DNA follows: TGTGCCAGCACCCGCGCAAGACAGGTAAATGAGCAGTTCTTC. Its protein is CASTRARQVNEQFF.